These T cell receptor beta chains were read from a single sample in a study of shared clonotypes between healthy human individuals. This table comes from immunoSEQ multiplex PCR, and its TCRdb copy is limited to in-frame clones, with some not included. Here the sample spans roughly 2.4 million clones, approximately 95% being singletons. The sequenced sample was naive CD4+ T cells sorted from blood. These receptors were collected from a man between 18 and 35 years old in good health. CDR3s include the opening cysteine and the closing phenylalanine or tryptophan. D genes are given only for firm matches. The size entry is marked missing in some rows and otherwise reads once, few, many or a size class.

clone size: .; V gene: TRBV6-1; J gene: TRBJ2-5; D gene: .; CDR3 protein: CASSGTPGETQYF; CDR3 DNA: TGTGCCAGCAGCGGGACCCCGGGGGAGACCCAGTACTTC
clone size: .; V gene: TRBV10-3; J gene: TRBJ1-2; D gene: .; CDR3 protein: CAISESTPSLGVGYTF; CDR3 DNA: TGTGCCATCAGTGAGTCGACCCCCTCTCTTGGGGTTGGCTACACCTTC
clone size: .; V gene: TRBV5-1; J gene: TRBJ1-3; D gene: .; CDR3 protein: CASSGTGGNTIYF; CDR3 DNA: TGCGCCAGCAGCGGAACTGGGGGAAACACCATATATTTT
clone size: .; V gene: TRBV5-1; J gene: TRBJ2-2; D gene: .; CDR3 protein: CASTPGRNTGELFF; CDR3 DNA: TGCGCCAGCACCCCAGGGAGAAACACCGGGGAGCTGTTTTTT
clone size: .; V gene: TRBV6-5; J gene: TRBJ1-1; D gene: .; CDR3 protein: CASSYEGRVPTEAFF; CDR3 DNA: TGTGCCAGCAGTTACGAGGGCAGAGTTCCCACTGAAGCTTTCTTT
clone size: .; V gene: TRBV7-8; J gene: TRBJ2-1; D gene: TRBD1; CDR3 protein: CASSLAQRTGVGFF; CDR3 DNA: TGTGCCAGCAGCTTAGCGCAAAGGACAGGGGTAGGGTTCTTC
clone size: .; V gene: TRBV2; J gene: TRBJ2-3; D gene: .; CDR3 protein: CASSESTTRRTDTQYF; CDR3 DNA: TGTGCCAGCAGTGAATCGACCACCAGGCGGACAGATACGCAGTATTTT
clone size: once; V gene: TRBV11-2; J gene: TRBJ1-1; D gene: .; CDR3 protein: CASSLGRNLNTEAFF; CDR3 DNA: TGTGCCAGCAGCCTAGGACGGAACCTGAACACTGAAGCTTTCTTT
clone size: .; V gene: TRBV7-9; J gene: TRBJ1-2; D gene: TRBD1; CDR3 protein: CASSPRQGVSHGYTF; CDR3 DNA: TGTGCCAGCAGCCCCCGACAGGGGGTAAGTCATGGCTACACCTTC
clone size: .; V gene: TRBV7-9; J gene: TRBJ1-1; D gene: TRBD1; CDR3 protein: CASTWGQGWTEAFF; CDR3 DNA: TGTGCCAGCACCTGGGGACAGGGCTGGACTGAAGCTTTCTTT
clone size: .; V gene: TRBV5-5; J gene: TRBJ1-1; D gene: .; CDR3 protein: CASSLAGLVNTEAFF; CDR3 DNA: TGTGCCAGCAGCTTGGCCGGACTGGTGAACACTGAAGCTTTCTTT
clone size: .; V gene: TRBV19; J gene: TRBJ1-2; D gene: .; CDR3 protein: CASSIYSNYGYTF; CDR3 DNA: TGTGCCAGTAGTATATACTCTAACTATGGCTACACCTTC
clone size: .; V gene: TRBV10-3; J gene: TRBJ2-7; D gene: TRBD1; CDR3 protein: CAISEVGDSYEQYF; CDR3 DNA: TGTGCCATCAGTGAAGTGGGGGACAGCTACGAGCAGTACTTC
clone size: .; V gene: TRBV5-1; J gene: TRBJ1-1; D gene: .; CDR3 protein: CASSLGSGNTEAFF; CDR3 DNA: TGCGCCAGCAGCTTGGGAAGCGGGAACACTGAAGCTTTCTTT
clone size: .; V gene: TRBV5-1; J gene: TRBJ1-1; D gene: .; CDR3 protein: CASSLSPGTGNTEAFF; CDR3 DNA: TGCGCCAGCAGCTTGAGCCCCGGGACGGGGAACACTGAAGCTTTCTTT
clone size: .; V gene: TRBV11-2; J gene: TRBJ1-4; D gene: .; CDR3 protein: CASSPGAGYEKLFF; CDR3 DNA: TGTGCCAGCAGCCCCGGGGCGGGGTATGAAAAACTGTTTTTT
clone size: .; V gene: TRBV2; J gene: TRBJ2-3; D gene: .; CDR3 protein: CASSENSALADTQYF; CDR3 DNA: TGTGCCAGCAGTGAAAATTCCGCCTTGGCAGATACGCAGTATTTT
clone size: .; V gene: TRBV6-1; J gene: TRBJ2-7; D gene: .; CDR3 protein: CASSDGDPPDYEQYF; CDR3 DNA: TGTGCCAGCAGTGACGGAGACCCTCCTGATTACGAGCAGTACTTC
clone size: .; V gene: TRBV5-4; J gene: TRBJ2-7; D gene: TRBD2; CDR3 protein: CASSLSGGAAYEQYF; CDR3 DNA: TGTGCCAGCAGCTTGAGCGGGGGCGCGGCCTACGAGCAGTACTTC
clone size: .; V gene: TRBV19; J gene: TRBJ1-6; D gene: .; CDR3 protein: CASTLYRDNSPLHF; CDR3 DNA: TGTGCCAGTACCCTTTACAGGGATAATTCACCCCTCCACTTT
clone size: .; V gene: TRBV7-9; J gene: TRBJ1-3; D gene: TRBD1; CDR3 protein: CASSLATGSGNTIYF; CDR3 DNA: TGTGCCAGCAGCTTAGCGACAGGGTCTGGAAACACCATATATTTT
clone size: .; V gene: TRBV11-2; J gene: TRBJ2-5; D gene: .; CDR3 protein: CASSYRGKETQYF; CDR3 DNA: TGTGCCAGCAGCTATAGGGGTAAAGAGACCCAGTACTTC
clone size: .; V gene: TRBV10-3; J gene: TRBJ1-2; D gene: .; CDR3 protein: CAISEFGGYTF; CDR3 DNA: TGTGCCATCAGTGAATTCGGTGGCTACACCTTC
clone size: .; V gene: TRBV11-2; J gene: TRBJ1-2; D gene: .; CDR3 protein: CASSAGPGQGYTF; CDR3 DNA: TGTGCCAGCAGCGCCGGCCCGGGACAAGGCTACACCTTC
clone size: .; V gene: TRBV4-1; J gene: TRBJ2-7; D gene: TRBD1; CDR3 protein: CASSQRLGGQGPSYEQYF; CDR3 DNA: TGCGCCAGCAGCCAACGACTTGGGGGACAGGGGCCTTCCTACGAGCAGTACTTC
clone size: .; V gene: TRBV5-1; J gene: TRBJ2-7; D gene: TRBD1; CDR3 protein: CASSRIQGLYEQYF; CDR3 DNA: TGCGCCAGCAGCAGGATACAGGGGCTATACGAGCAGTACTTC
clone size: .; V gene: TRBV6-6; J gene: TRBJ1-4; D gene: .; CDR3 protein: CASKGDRKLFF; CDR3 DNA: TGTGCCAGCAAAGGCGACAGAAAACTGTTTTTT
clone size: .; V gene: TRBV11-2; J gene: TRBJ2-1; D gene: .; CDR3 protein: CASSLDPTLNSYNEQFF; CDR3 DNA: TGTGCCAGCAGCTTAGATCCTACGCTCAACTCCTACAATGAGCAGTTCTTC
clone size: .; V gene: TRBV28; J gene: TRBJ2-3; D gene: TRBD1; CDR3 protein: CASSSPGQAPDTQYF; CDR3 DNA: TGTGCCAGCAGTTCCCCGGGACAGGCACCCGATACGCAGTATTTT
clone size: .; V gene: TRBV6-1; J gene: TRBJ2-5; D gene: TRBD1; CDR3 protein: CASSERSQGRGETQYF; CDR3 DNA: TGTGCCAGCAGTGAAAGGTCACAGGGGCGAGGGGAGACCCAGTACTTC
clone size: .; V gene: TRBV27; J gene: TRBJ2-7; D gene: .; CDR3 protein: CASAPSGGPAFEQYF; CDR3 DNA: TGTGCCAGCGCCCCATCGGGGGGCCCTGCCTTCGAGCAGTACTTC
clone size: .; V gene: TRBV5-5; J gene: TRBJ2-5; D gene: .; CDR3 protein: CASSFDSSRKTQYF; CDR3 DNA: TGTGCCAGCAGCTTCGACAGCTCCAGAAAGACCCAGTACTTC
clone size: .; V gene: TRBV28; J gene: TRBJ2-1; D gene: TRBD2; CDR3 protein: CASSMGGSNEQFF; CDR3 DNA: TGTGCCAGCAGCATGGGGGGGAGCAATGAGCAGTTCTTC
clone size: .; V gene: TRBV5-1; J gene: TRBJ1-1; D gene: .; CDR3 protein: CASSPTGQTYTEAFF; CDR3 DNA: TGCGCCAGCAGCCCCACGGGCCAGACATACACTGAAGCTTTCTTT
clone size: once; V gene: TRBV7-6; J gene: TRBJ2-7; D gene: .; CDR3 protein: CASSLRNGDSPGHINEQYF; CDR3 DNA: TGTGCCAGCAGCTTACGAAATGGCGATTCACCGGGACACATAAACGAGCAGTACTTC
clone size: .; V gene: TRBV2; J gene: TRBJ2-7; D gene: .; CDR3 protein: CASSEFGYEQYF; CDR3 DNA: TGTGCCAGCAGTGAGTTCGGTTACGAGCAGTACTTC